The next 13 T cell receptor beta chains were all read from a single sample in a study of blood T cell repertoires in COVID-19. Sequenced by immunoSEQ multiplex PCR; TCRdb stores in-frame clones only, minus some. This sample has about 50,000 clones; around 86% occur once, and the top ten carry roughly 2%. The source material was peripheral blood. The receptors originated from a woman aged 60 to 75 with acute or convalescent COVID-19.

The chain combines TRBV5-1 with TRBJ1-2, with D possibly being TRBD1 (5 bases). CDR3 length equals 14 residues. From germline, CDR1 is SGHRS and CDR2 YFSETQ. V was cut by 2 bases and J by 4 bases, with 12 bases left in between. This CDR3 reads CASSFNLGVYGYTF. DNA for the CDR3: TGCGCCAGCAGCTTTAACCTAGGGGTCTATGGCTACACCTTC.

V gene TRBV7-2 combines with J gene TRBJ2-1, with D hard to call. V was clipped by 2 bases and J by 6 bases, with 5 bases between them. Germline CDR1 and CDR2: SGHTA and FQGNSA. This CDR3 is built from 12 residues. As DNA, the CDR3 is TGTGCCAGCAGCTTAACTCGCAATGAGCAGTTCTTC. Amino acid sequence: CASSLTRNEQFF.

The chain couples TRBV5-5 to TRBJ1-5, with a weak D call TRBD1 (6 bases). CDR1 SGHKS and CDR2 YYEKEE come from the germline V gene (reference sequence). The length of the CDR3 is 14 residues. Trimming shortened V by 1 base and J by 3 bases, and 8 bases separated the two germline ends. The CDR3 DNA follows: TGTGCCAGCAGCTTGACAGGGAACAATCAGCCCCAGCATTTT. It translates to CASSLTGNNQPQHF.

This rearrangement joins TRBV12-3 or TRBV12-4 to TRBJ1-1, with a tentative D call TRBD1 (5 bases). The germline V and J ends were trimmed by 3 bases and 7 bases, with 9 bases remaining between them. This CDR3 has 12 residues. CDR3 sequence reads: CASSFSQGEAFF. The CDR3, as DNA: TGTGCCAGCAGTTTCTCCCAGGGTGAAGCTTTCTTT.

This rearrangement joins TRBV7-2 to TRBJ2-1, with 14 nucleotides matching TRBD2. V was pared by 8 bases and J by 7 bases, with 4 bases of the junction left unmatched. Germline V CDR1 and CDR2: SGHTA, FQGNSA. There are 14 residues in the CDR3. CDR3 protein: CASGLAGGWNEQFF. In DNA, the CDR3 is TGTGCCAGCGGACTAGCGGGGGGCTGGAATGAGCAGTTCTTC.

This chain uses TRBV5-4 with TRBJ2-5, with D possibly matching TRBD2 (5 bases). The germline V gene has CDR1 SGHNT and CDR2 YYREEE (reference sequence). The CDR3 is made up of 14 amino acids. V lost 5 bases, J lost 5 bases, and 16 bases lay in between. CDR3 DNA sequence: TGTGCCAGCAGGTGGGAGCAAGCGGTGGAGACCCAGTACTTC. This translates into CASRWEQAVETQYF.

The rearrangement joins TRBV20-1 to TRBJ2-1, with D possibly TRBD2 on 5 matching bases. The CDR3 consists of 16 residues. Per germline, CDR1 DFQATT and CDR2 SNEGSKA (reference sequence). Trimming removed 3 bases at V and 0 bases at J, with 15 bases between. This chain's CDR3 is CSASPPQRSSYNEQFF. For the CDR3, the DNA is TGCAGTGCTAGTCCTCCCCAGCGGAGCTCCTACAATGAGCAGTTCTTC.

The chain links TRBV2 to TRBJ2-3; no firm D call. Germline CDR1 SNHLY, CDR2 FYNNEI. There are 11 residues in the CDR3. V was pared by 4 bases and J by 6 bases, with 5 bases between. The CDR3 DNA reads TGTGCCAGCAGTGCTGTGGATACGCAGTATTTT. It yields the protein CASSAVDTQYF.

The genes are TRBV2 and TRBJ1-2, with D perhaps TRBD1 (5 bases). The CDR3 consists of 13 residues. V gave up 3 bases and J gave up 4 bases, with 9 bases separating them. CDR1 SNHLY and CDR2 FYNNEI come from the germline V gene. CDR3 region: CASSDQQVYGYTF. The CDR3 DNA follows: TGTGCCAGCAGTGATCAACAGGTCTATGGCTACACCTTC.

Remarks on this clone: This could be a read error, since a much larger clone is one nucleotide away. This specimen includes other DNA sequences encoding the same CDR3. The rearrangement joins TRBV11-2 to TRBJ2-1, with 10 positions matching TRBD2. Per germline, CDR1 SGHAT and CDR2 FQNNGV. This CDR3 is built from 15 residues. CDR3 in amino acids: CASSLVAGGFREQFF. The CDR3 DNA reads as TGTGCCAGTAGCTTAGTAGCGGGAGGATTCCGGGAGCAGTTCTTC.

The J gene is TRBJ1-6, the V gene TRBV30; D may be TRBD1 (5 bases). The CDR3 runs 15 residues. Germline assignment: CDR1 GTSNPN and CDR2 SVGIG (reference sequence). Trimming took 3 bases from V and 4 from J, leaving 13 bases between them. CDR3 sequence reads: CAWRGRIFYNSPLHF. The CDR3 DNA is TGTGCCTGGAGGGGGCGGATATTTTATAATTCACCCCTCCACTTT.

The V call is TRBV7-2, the J call TRBJ1-1; perhaps TRBD1 as D (6 bases). Germline V CDR1 and CDR2: SGHTA, FQGNSA. Trimming removed 1 base from V and 4 bases from J, with 13 bases in between. The CDR3 is made up of 15 amino acids. This CDR3 is CASSLEQGTRTEAFF. The CDR3 region has the DNA TGTGCCAGCAGCTTAGAACAGGGAACGCGCACTGAAGCTTTCTTT.

This chain joins TRBV28 and TRBJ1-1; the D is unclear. The V end lost 7 bases, the J end lost 4 bases, and 13 bases lay between the germline ends. Germline lookup yields CDR1 MDHEN and CDR2 SYDVKM. This CDR3 is 13 amino acids long. This chain's CDR3 is CASTGSVVTEAFF. The CDR3 bases are TGTGCCAGCACGGGGAGTGTGGTCACTGAAGCTTTCTTT.